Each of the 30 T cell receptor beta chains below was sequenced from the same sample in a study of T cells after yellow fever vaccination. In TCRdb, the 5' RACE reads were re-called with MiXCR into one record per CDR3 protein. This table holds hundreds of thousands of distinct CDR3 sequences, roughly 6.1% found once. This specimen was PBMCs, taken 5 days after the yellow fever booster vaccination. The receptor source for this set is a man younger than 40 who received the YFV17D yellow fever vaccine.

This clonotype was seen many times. The CDR3 DNA reads TGTGCCAGCAGTTTAACGGGCGGAAACGCCCCGTACGAGCAGTACTTC. Translated: CASSLTGGNAPYEQYF. The V gene is TRBV28, the J gene TRBJ2-7; no definite D call. This CDR3 comprises 16 residues. Germline V CDR1 and CDR2: MDHEN, SYDVKM. V was pared by 2 bases and J by 4 bases, with 18 bases between.

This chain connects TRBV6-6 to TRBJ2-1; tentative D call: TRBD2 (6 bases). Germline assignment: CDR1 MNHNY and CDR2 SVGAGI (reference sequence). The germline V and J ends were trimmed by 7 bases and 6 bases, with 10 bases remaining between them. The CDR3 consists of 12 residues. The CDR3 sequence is CASTRTINEQFF. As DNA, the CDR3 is TGTGCCAGCACTCGGACTATCAATGAGCAGTTCTTC.

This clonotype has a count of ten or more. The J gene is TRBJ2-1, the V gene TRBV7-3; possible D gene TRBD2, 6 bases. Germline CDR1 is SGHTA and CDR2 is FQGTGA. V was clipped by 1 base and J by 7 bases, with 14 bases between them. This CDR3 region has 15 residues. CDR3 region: CASSLIGGKVNEQFF. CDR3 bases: TGTGCCAGCAGCTTAATTGGCGGGAAGGTTAATGAGCAGTTCTTC.

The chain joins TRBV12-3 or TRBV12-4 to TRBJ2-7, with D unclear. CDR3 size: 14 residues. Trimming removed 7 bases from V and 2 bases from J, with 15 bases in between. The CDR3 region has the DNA TGTGCCAGCACGAGCGTGACTCAAACCTACGAGCAGTACTTC. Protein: CASTSVTQTYEQYF.

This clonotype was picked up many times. CDR3 protein: CASSSTSGTGELFF. In DNA form, the CDR3 reads TGTGCCAGCAGCTCGACTAGCGGGACCGGGGAGCTGTTTTTT. This sequence joins TRBV7-8 and TRBJ2-2, with 10 bases lining up with TRBD2. The CDR3 has 14 amino acids. The trim removed 4 bases at V and 5 bases at J, leaving 1 base unmatched. Germline values: CDR1 SGHVS, CDR2 FQNEAQ.

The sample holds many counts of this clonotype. The chain's CDR3 is CSAPRRENTEAFF. DNA of the CDR3: TGCAGTGCCCCTCGCAGGGAGAACACTGAAGCTTTCTTT. The genes are TRBV20-1 and TRBJ1-1, with a possible D match to TRBD1 (5 bases). CDR3 length: 13 residues. Trimming took 6 bases from V and 1 from J, leaving 12 bases between them. Germline CDR1 DFQATT, CDR2 SNEGSKA (reference sequence).

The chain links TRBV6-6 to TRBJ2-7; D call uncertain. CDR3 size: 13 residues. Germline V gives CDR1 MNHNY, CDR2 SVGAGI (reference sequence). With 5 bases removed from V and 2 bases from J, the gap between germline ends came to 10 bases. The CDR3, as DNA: TGTGCCAGCAGTCAACATCCGCCCTACGAGCAGTACTTC. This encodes CASSQHPPYEQYF.

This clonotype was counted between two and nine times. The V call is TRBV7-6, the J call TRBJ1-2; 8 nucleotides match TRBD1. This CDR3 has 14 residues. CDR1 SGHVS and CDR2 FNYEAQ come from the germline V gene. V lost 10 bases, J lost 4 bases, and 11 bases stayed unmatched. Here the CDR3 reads CAILEDRDAYGYTF. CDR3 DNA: TGTGCCATCCTTGAGGACAGGGATGCCTATGGCTACACCTTC. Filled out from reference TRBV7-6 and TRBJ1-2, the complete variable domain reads GAGVSQSPRYKVTKRGQDVALRCDPISGHVSLYWYRQALGQGPEFLTYFNYEAQQDKSGLPNDRFSAERPEGSISTLTIQRTEQRDSAMYRCAILEDRDAYGYTFGSGTRLTVV.

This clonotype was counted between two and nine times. Here the CDR3 DNA reads TGTGCCAGTAGTATTGGACAGCCGAAATCTGAAGCTTTCTTT. This translates into CASSIGQPKSEAFF. The chain has TRBV19 and TRBJ1-1; tentatively, D is TRBD1 (6 bases). V lost 3 bases and J lost 6, with 14 bases in between. The CDR3 consists of 14 residues. Germline V gene data show CDR1 as LNHDA and CDR2 as SQIVND (reference sequence).

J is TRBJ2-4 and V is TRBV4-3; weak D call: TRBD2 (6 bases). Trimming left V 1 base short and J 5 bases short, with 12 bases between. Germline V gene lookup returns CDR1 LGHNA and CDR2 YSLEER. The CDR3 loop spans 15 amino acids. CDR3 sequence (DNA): TGCGCCAGCAGCCAAGGACGTAGCGGCCAAAACATTCAGTACTTC. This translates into CASSQGRSGQNIQYF.

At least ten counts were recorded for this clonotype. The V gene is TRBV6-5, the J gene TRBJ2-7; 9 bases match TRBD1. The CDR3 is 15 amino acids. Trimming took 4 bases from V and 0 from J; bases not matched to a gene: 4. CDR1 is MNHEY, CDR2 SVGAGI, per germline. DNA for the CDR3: TGTGCCAGCAGTTTACAGGGGGCCAGCTCCTACGAGCAGTACTTC. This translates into CASSLQGASSYEQYF.

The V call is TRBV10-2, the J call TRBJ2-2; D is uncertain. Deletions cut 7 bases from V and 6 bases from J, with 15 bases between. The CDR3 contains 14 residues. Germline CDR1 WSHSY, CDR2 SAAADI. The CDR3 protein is CASIPGRLPGELFF. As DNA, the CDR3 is TGCGCCAGCATCCCGGGCCGATTACCCGGGGAGCTGTTTTTT.

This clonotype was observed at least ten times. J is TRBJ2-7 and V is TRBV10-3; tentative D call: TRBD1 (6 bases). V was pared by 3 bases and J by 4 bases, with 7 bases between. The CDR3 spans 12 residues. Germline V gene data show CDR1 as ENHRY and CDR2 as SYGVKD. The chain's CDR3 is CAISEGGYEQYF. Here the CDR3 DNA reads TGTGCCATCAGTGAAGGGGGTTACGAGCAGTACTTC.

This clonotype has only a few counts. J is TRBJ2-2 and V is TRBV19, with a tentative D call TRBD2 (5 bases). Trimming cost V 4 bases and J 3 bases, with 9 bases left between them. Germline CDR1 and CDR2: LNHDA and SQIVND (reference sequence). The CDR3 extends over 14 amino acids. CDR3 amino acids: CASSRGRDTGELFF. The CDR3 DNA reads TGTGCCAGTAGTAGAGGGCGGGACACCGGGGAGCTGTTTTTT.

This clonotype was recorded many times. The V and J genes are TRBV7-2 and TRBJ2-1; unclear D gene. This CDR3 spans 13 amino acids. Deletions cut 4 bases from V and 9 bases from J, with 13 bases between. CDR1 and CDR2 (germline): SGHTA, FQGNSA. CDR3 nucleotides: TGTGCCAGCAGCTCGGCAAATGTGGGTGAGCAGTTCTTC. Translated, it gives CASSSANVGEQFF.

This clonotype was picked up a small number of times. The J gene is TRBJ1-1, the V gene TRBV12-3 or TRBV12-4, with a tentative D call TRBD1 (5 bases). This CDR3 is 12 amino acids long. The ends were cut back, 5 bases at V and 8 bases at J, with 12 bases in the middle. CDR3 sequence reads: CASSGTQGEAFF. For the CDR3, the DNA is TGTGCCAGCAGTGGGACGCAAGGAGAAGCTTTCTTT.

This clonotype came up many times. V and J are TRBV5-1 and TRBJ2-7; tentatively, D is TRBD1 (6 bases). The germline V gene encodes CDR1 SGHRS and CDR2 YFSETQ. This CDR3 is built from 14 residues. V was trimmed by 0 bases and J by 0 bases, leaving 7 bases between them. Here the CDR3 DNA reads TGCGCCAGCAGCTTGGACAGGGCCTCCTACGAGCAGTACTTC. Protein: CASSLDRASYEQYF.

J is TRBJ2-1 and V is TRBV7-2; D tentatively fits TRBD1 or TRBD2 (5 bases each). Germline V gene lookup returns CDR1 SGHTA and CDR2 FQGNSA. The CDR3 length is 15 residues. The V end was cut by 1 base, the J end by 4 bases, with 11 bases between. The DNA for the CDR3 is TGTGCCAGCAGCTTAGTGGGGGACGGGTACAATGAGCAGTTCTTC. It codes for CASSLVGDGYNEQFF.

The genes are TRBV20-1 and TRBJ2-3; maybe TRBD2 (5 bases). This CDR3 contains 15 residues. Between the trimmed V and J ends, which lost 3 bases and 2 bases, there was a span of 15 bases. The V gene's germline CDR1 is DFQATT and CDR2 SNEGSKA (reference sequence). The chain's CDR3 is CSASPSGAYTDTQYF. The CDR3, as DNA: TGCAGTGCTAGCCCCAGCGGAGCCTACACAGATACGCAGTATTTT.

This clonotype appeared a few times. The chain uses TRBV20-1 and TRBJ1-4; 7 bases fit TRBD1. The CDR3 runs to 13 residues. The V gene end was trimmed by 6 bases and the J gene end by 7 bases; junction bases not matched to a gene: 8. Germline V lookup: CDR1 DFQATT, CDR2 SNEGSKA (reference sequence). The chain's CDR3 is CSADDRVTEKLFF. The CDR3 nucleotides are TGCAGTGCCGATGACAGGGTTACTGAAAAACTGTTTTTT.

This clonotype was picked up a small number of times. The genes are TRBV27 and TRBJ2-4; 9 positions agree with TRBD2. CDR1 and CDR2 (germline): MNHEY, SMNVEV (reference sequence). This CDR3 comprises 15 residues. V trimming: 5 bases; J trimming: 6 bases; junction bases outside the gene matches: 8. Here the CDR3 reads CASSPQAGGVNIQYF. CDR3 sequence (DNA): TGTGCCAGCAGTCCCCAAGCGGGAGGTGTAAACATTCAGTACTTC.

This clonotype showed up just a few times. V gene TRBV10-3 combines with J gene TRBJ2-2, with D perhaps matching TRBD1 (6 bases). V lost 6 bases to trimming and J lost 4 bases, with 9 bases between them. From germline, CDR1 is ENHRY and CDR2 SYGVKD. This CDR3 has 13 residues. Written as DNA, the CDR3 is TGTGCCATCAGACTACAGGGCACCGGGGAGCTGTTTTTT. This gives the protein CAIRLQGTGELFF.

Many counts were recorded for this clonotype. The CDR3 nucleotides are TGTGCCAGCAGCTTTAGTAGGGGACAGGCCCATGAGCAGTTCTTC. Its translation: CASSFSRGQAHEQFF. The chain couples TRBV7-9 to TRBJ2-1; TRBD1 agrees at 8 bases. The V gene's germline CDR1 is SEHNR and CDR2 FQNEAQ (reference sequence). V shed 3 bases, J shed 8 bases, and the junction held 9 bases outside the gene matches. The CDR3 has 15 residues.

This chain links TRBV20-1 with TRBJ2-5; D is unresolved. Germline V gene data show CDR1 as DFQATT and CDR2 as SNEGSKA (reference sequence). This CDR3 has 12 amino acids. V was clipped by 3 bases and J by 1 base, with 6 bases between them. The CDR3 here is CSASSLQETQYF. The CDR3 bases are TGCAGTGCTAGTTCCCTCCAAGAGACCCAGTACTTC.

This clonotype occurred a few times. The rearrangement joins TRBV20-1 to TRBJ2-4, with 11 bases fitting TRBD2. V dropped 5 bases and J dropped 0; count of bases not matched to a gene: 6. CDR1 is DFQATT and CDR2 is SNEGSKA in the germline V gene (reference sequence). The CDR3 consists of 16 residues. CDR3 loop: CSAFLAGGLAKNIQYF. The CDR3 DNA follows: TGCAGTGCTTTTCTAGCGGGAGGACTAGCCAAAAACATTCAGTACTTC.

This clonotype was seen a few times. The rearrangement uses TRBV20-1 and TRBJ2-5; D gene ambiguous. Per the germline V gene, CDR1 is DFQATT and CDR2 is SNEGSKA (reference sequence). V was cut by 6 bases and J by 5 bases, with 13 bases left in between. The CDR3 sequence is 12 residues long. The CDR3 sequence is CSATTEWETQYF. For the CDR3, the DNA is TGCAGTGCGACGACGGAGTGGGAGACCCAGTACTTC.

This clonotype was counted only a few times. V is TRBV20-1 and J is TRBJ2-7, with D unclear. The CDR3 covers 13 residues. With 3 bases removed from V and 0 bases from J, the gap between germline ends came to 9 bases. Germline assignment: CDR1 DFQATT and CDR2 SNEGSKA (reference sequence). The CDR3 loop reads CSASGSVSYEQYF. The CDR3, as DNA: TGCAGTGCTAGTGGTTCCGTCTCCTACGAGCAGTACTTC.

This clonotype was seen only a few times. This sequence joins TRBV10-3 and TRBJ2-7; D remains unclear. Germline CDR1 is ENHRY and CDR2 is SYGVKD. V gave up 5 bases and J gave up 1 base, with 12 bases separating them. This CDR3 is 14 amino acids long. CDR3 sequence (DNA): TGTGCCATCAGTCCTACCGACGGGTCCTACGAGCAGTACTTC. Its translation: CAISPTDGSYEQYF.

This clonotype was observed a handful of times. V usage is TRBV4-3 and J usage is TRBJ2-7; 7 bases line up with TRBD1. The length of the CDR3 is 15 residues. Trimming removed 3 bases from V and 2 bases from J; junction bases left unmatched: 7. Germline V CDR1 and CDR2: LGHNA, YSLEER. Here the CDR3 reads CASSQNRGPPYEQYF. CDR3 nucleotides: TGCGCCAGCAGCCAGAACAGGGGCCCCCCCTACGAGCAGTACTTC.

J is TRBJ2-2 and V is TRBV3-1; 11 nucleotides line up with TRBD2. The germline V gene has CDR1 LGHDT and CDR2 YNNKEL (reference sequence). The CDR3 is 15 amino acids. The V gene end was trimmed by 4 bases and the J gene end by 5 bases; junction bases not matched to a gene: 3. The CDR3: CASSRLAGRTGELFF. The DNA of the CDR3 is TGTGCCAGCAGCCGACTAGCGGGGCGGACCGGGGAGCTGTTTTTT.